The 3 T cell receptor beta chains below come from one sample, sequenced in a study of shared clonotypes between healthy human individuals. Sequencing was performed with immunoSEQ multiplex PCR; in TCRdb, only in-frame clones are kept and a portion is missing. The table lists roughly 2,500,000 clones, over 85% of them singletons, with around 0.37% in the top ten. Sample: naive CD4+ T cells from PBMCs. Described subset: CD45RA+ positively selected. Source of these receptors: a man aged 18-30 years in good health. Some clones in this sample may be carry-over from other donors' samples.

This chain links TRBV18 with TRBJ2-2; 7 bases agree with TRBD1. Trimming at V came to 2 bases and at J to 3 bases, leaving 6 bases not matched to a gene. CDR1 and CDR2 from the germline V gene are KGHSH and LQKENI. This CDR3 has 16 amino acids. The CDR3 here is CASSPRDRQYTGELFF. The CDR3 DNA is TGTGCCAGCTCACCAAGGGACAGACAATACACCGGGGAGCTGTTTTTT. The entire variable domain, with the rest obtained from reference TRBV18 and TRBJ2-2, is as follows: NAGVMQNPRHLVRRRGQEARLRCSPMKGHSHVYWYRQLPEEGLKFMVYLQKENIIDESGMPKERFSAEFPKEGPSILRIQQVVRGDSAAYFCASSPRDRQYTGELFFGEGSRLTVL.

The gene calls are TRBV7-9 and TRBJ1-2; no firm D call. The germline gives CDR1 SEHNR, CDR2 FQNEAQ (reference sequence). There are 14 residues in the CDR3. V gave up 1 base and J gave up 5 bases, with 11 bases separating them. For the CDR3, the DNA is TGTGCCAGCAGCTTAGGACAAACGGGGTATGGCTACACCTTC. It specifies CASSLGQTGYGYTF.

The gene calls are TRBV6-5 and TRBJ2-4, with D unclear. V was shortened by 8 bases and J by 8 bases, with 22 bases between the two germline ends. CDR3 length: 15 residues. Germline CDR1 MNHEY, CDR2 SVGAGI. This chain's CDR3 is CASQSWGLSDHIQYF. CDR3 in DNA: TGTGCCAGCCAAAGTTGGGGTCTCTCGGATCACATTCAGTACTTC.